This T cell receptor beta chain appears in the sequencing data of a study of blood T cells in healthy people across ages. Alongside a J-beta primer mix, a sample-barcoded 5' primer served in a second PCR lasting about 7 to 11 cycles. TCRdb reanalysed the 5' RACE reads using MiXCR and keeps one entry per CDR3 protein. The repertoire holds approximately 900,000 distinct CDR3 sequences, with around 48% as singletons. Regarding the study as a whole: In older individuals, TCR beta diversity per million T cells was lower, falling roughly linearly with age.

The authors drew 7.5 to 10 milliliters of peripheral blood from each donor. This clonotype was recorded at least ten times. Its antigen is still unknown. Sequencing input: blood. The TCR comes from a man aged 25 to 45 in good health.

The CDR3, as DNA: TGTGCCAGCAGTTCGGACAGATTCAATGAGCAGTTCTTC. It is translated as CASSSDRFNEQFF. The rearrangement links TRBV6-6 to TRBJ2-1; D might be TRBD1 (6 bases). CDR3 size: 13 residues. Trimming took off 4 bases at V and 6 bases at J, with 10 bases between the two ends. The V gene's germline CDR1 is MNHNY and CDR2 SVGAGI (reference sequence).